These 10 T cell receptor beta chains were all obtained from the same sample, sequenced in a study of T cell responses to AZD1222 COVID-19 vaccine. Only in-frame clones appear in the TCRdb table, and some are missing; sequencing was by immunoSEQ multiplex PCR. The sample contains more than 85,000 clones, roughly nine tenths of which appear only once. Sequencing was performed on peripheral blood, taken on day 0 of AZD1222 vaccination. The receptors originated from an adult in good health.

J is TRBJ1-2 and V is TRBV28; TRBD1 agrees at 7 bases. The ends lost 3 bases at V and 3 bases at J; junction bases unmatched: 4. Germline lookup yields CDR1 MDHEN and CDR2 SYDVKM. The CDR3 covers 14 residues. Here the CDR3 DNA reads TGTGCCAGCAGTTTGGCCGACAGGGACTATGGCTACACCTTC. Translated: CASSLADRDYGYTF.

V gene TRBV4-1 combines with J gene TRBJ2-2; TRBD1 is a possible D gene (6 bases). The germline V gene encodes CDR1 MGHRA and CDR2 YSYEKL. The CDR3 spans 17 residues. With 1 base removed from V and 0 bases from J, the gap between germline ends came to 12 bases. The DNA for the CDR3 is TGCGCCAGCAGCCAAGTCCCCCGGACAGCGAACACCGGGGAGCTGTTTTTT. Translating it yields CASSQVPRTANTGELFF.

This chain joins TRBV5-1 and TRBJ1-2; no firm D call. The CDR3 is 15 residues long. Trimming left V 0 bases short and J 8 bases short, with 17 bases between. The germline V gene encodes CDR1 SGHRS and CDR2 YFSETQ. CDR3 amino acids: CASSLVDGGRGGYTF. CDR3 DNA: TGCGCCAGCAGCTTGGTCGACGGCGGAAGAGGAGGCTACACCTTC.

V usage is TRBV19 and J usage is TRBJ2-7; D uncertain. The length of the CDR3 is 14 residues. Germline CDR1 is LNHDA and CDR2 is SQIVND (reference sequence). The germline V and J ends were trimmed by 5 bases and 4 bases, with 15 bases remaining between them. CDR3 coding DNA: TGTGCCAGTAGTTCACGGGCCTCCTTTTACGAGCAGTACTTC. Its protein is CASSSRASFYEQYF.

The chain recombines TRBV6-5 with TRBJ1-3; D is undetermined. V lost 8 bases, J lost 0 bases, and 14 bases lay in between. Germline V gene data show CDR1 as MNHEY and CDR2 as SVGAGI. CDR3 length: 15 residues. CDR3: CASLSLRDSGNTIYF. The CDR3 bases are TGTGCCAGCTTATCTTTGAGGGACTCTGGAAACACCATATATTTT.

The chain is built from TRBV29-1 and TRBJ2-7; TRBD1 matches at 8 bases. This CDR3 contains 21 residues. With V trimmed by 1 base and J by 3 bases, 26 bases remained unmatched. Germline V gene lookup returns CDR1 SQVTM and CDR2 ANQGSEA. The CDR3 DNA reads as TGCAGCGTTGAAGGTTCGTGGGCCGGGACAGGAGCATCAGGGAGAGGCTACGAGCAGTACTTC. It specifies CSVEGSWAGTGASGRGYEQYF.

Here the CDR3 DNA reads TGTGCCAGCAGCCAGACCAGGACAGGGGGCGGCGGGGAGCTGTTTTTT. Protein: CASSQTRTGGGGELFF. The chain uses TRBV3-1 (or the pseudogene TRBV3-2) and TRBJ2-2; 11 bases line up with TRBD1. The CDR3 contains 16 residues. Germline loops: CDR1 LGHDT, CDR2 YNNKEL (reference sequence). Trimming took 3 bases from V and 7 from J; bases not matched to a gene: 7.

This chain uses TRBV4-3 with TRBJ1-5, with D unresolved. V was shortened by 0 bases and J by 6 bases, with 18 bases between the two germline ends. This CDR3 spans 17 amino acids. Looked up from germline, CDR1 is LGHNA and CDR2 is YSLEER. CDR3 protein: CASSQDVGGGAGQPQHF. CDR3 DNA: TGCGCCAGCAGCCAAGATGTCGGAGGAGGCGCGGGTCAGCCCCAGCATTTT.

This rearrangement joins TRBV11-2 to TRBJ2-3, with D possibly TRBD1 on 6 matching bases. This CDR3 has 14 residues. Trimming stripped 1 base from V and 3 bases from J, with 8 bases between. Germline V lookup: CDR1 SGHAT, CDR2 FQNNGV. CDR3 amino acids: CASSLGTATDTQYF. The CDR3, as DNA: TGTGCCAGCAGCTTAGGGACAGCAACAGATACGCAGTATTTT.

The chain uses TRBV14 and TRBJ1-1, with D unresolved. CDR1 and CDR2 from the germline V gene are SGHDN and FVKESK. The CDR3 runs to 12 residues. The germline V and J ends were trimmed by 4 bases and 11 bases, with 14 bases remaining between them. CDR3 nucleotide sequence: TGTGCCAGCAGCCCCTTGGACCTGGGGGCTTTCTTT. Translated: CASSPLDLGAFF. Full variable domain (missing parts from reference TRBV14 and TRBJ1-1): EAGVTQFPSHSVIEKGQTVTLRCDPISGHDNLYWYRRVMGKEIKFLLHFVKESKQDESGMPNNRFLAERTGGTYSTLKVQPAELEDSGVYFCASSPLDLGAFFGQGTRLTVV.